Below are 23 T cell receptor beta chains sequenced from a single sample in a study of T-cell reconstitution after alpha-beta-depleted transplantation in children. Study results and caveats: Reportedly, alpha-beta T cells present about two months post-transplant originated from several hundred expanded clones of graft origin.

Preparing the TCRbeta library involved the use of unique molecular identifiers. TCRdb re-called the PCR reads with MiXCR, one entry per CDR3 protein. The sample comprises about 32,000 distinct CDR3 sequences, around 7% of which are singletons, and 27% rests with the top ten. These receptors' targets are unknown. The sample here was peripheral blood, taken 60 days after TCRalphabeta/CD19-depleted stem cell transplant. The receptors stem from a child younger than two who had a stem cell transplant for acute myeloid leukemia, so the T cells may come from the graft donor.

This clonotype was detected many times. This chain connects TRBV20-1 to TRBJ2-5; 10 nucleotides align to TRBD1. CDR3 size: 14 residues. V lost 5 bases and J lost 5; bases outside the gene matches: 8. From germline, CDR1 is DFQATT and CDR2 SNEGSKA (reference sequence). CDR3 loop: CSARRQGAQETQYF. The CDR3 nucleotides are TGCAGTGCTCGAAGACAGGGGGCTCAGGAGACCCAGTACTTC.

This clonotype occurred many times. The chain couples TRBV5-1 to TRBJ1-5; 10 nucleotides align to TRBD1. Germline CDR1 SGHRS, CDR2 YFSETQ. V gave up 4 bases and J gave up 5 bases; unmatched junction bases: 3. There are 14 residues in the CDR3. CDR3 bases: TGCGCCAGCAGCGGGACAGGGGTAGATCAGCCCCAGCATTTT. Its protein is CASSGTGVDQPQHF.

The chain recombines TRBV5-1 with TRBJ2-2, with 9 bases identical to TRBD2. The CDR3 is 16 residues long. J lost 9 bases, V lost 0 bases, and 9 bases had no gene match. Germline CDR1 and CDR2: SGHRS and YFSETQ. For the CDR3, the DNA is TGCGCCAGCAGCTTGGCGGGCGGGAGGGCCCGCCGGGAGCTGTTTTTT. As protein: CASSLAGGRARRELFF.

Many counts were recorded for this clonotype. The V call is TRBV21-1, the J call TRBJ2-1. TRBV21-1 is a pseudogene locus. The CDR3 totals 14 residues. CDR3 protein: CASSKALSANEQFF. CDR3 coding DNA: TGTGCCAGCAGCAAAGCGCTTTCGGCCAATGAGCAGTTCTTC.

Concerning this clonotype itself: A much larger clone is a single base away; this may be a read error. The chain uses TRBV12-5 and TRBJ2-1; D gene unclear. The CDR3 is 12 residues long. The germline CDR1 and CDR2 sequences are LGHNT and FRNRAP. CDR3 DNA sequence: TGTGCTTGTGGTTCTAGATTCAATGAGCAGTTCTTC. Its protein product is CACGSRFNEQFF.

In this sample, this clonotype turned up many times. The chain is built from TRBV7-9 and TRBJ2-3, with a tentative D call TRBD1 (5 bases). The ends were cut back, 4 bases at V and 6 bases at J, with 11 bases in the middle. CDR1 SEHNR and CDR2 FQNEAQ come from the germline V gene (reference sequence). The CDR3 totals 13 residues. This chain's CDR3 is CASSSQGVDTQYF. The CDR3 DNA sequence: TGTGCCAGCAGCTCCCAGGGCGTCGATACGCAGTATTTT.

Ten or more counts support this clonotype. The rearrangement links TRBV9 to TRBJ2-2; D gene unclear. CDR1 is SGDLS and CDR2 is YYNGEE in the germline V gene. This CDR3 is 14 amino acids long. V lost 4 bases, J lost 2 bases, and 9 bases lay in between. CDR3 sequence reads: CASSPPINTGELFF. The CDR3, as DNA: TGTGCCAGCAGCCCCCCGATTAACACCGGGGAGCTGTTTTTT.

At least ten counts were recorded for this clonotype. The CDR3 protein is CASSFQGGNSPLHF. The CDR3 nucleotides are TGCGCCAGCAGCTTCCAGGGGGGGAATTCACCCCTCCACTTT. This sequence joins TRBV5-1 and TRBJ1-6, with 7 nucleotides matching TRBD1. The ends lost 2 bases at V and 7 bases at J; junction bases unmatched: 3. This CDR3 has 14 residues. Germline V gene lookup returns CDR1 SGHRS and CDR2 YFSETQ.

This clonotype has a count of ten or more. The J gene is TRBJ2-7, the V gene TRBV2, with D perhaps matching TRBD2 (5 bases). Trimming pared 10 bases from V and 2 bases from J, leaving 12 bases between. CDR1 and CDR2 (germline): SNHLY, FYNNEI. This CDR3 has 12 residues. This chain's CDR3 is CATRTAAYEQYF. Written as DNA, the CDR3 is TGTGCCACGAGGACTGCAGCCTACGAGCAGTACTTC.

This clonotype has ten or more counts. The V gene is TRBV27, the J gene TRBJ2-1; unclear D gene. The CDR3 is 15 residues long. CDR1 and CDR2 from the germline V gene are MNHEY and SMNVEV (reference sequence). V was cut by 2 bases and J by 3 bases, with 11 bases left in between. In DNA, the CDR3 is TGTGCCAGCAGTTTAGACGGGCTGATCTACAATGAGCAGTTCTTC. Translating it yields CASSLDGLIYNEQFF.

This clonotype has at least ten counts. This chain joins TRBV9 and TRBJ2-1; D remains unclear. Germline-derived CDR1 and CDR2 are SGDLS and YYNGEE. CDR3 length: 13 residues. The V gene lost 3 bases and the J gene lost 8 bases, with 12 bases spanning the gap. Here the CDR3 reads CASSDSPIHEQFF. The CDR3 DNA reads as TGTGCCAGCAGCGATAGCCCAATCCATGAGCAGTTCTTC. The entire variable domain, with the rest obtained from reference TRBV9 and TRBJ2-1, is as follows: DSGVTQTPKHLITATGQRVTLRCSPRSGDLSVYWYQQSLDQGLQFLIQYYNGEERAKGNILERFSAQQFPDLHSELNLSSLELGDSALYFCASSDSPIHEQFFGPGTRLTVL.

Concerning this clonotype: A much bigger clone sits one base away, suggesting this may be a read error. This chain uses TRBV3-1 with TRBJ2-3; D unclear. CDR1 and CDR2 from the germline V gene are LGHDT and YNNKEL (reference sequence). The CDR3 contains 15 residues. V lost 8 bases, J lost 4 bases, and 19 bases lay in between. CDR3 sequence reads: CASCRRRAFPDTQYF. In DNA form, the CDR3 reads TGTGCCAGCTGCCGACGCAGAGCCTTCCCAGATACGCAGTATTTT.

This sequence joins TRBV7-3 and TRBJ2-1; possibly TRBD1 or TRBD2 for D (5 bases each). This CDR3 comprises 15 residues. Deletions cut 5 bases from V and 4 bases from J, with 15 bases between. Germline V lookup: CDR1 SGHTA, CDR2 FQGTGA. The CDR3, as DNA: TGTGCCAGCAGCCCATCACTAGGGGTTTACAATGAGCAGTTCTTC. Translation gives CASSPSLGVYNEQFF.

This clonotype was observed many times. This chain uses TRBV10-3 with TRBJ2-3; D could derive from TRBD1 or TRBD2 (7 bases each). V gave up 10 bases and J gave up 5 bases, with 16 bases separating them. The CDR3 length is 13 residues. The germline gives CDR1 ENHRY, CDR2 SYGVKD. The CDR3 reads CATTRGTEDTQYF. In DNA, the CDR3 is TGTGCCACGACGCGGGGGACAGAAGATACGCAGTATTTT.

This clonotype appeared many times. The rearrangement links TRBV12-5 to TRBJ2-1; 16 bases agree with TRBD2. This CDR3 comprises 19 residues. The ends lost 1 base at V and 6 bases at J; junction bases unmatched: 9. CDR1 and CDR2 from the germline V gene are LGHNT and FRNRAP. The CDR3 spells CASGLGVGTSGGASNEQFF. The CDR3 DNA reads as TGTGCTAGTGGTTTGGGAGTAGGGACTAGCGGGGGGGCGAGCAATGAGCAGTTCTTC.

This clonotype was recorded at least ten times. CDR3 nucleotides: TGTGCCAGCAGTCAGGGGTATAGCTCCTACGAGCAGTACTTC. Translating gives CASSQGYSSYEQYF. The chain has TRBV6-5 and TRBJ2-7; D may be TRBD1 (6 bases). CDR1 MNHEY and CDR2 SVGAGI come from the germline V gene. CDR3 length: 14 residues. V lost 5 bases and J 0 bases, leaving 11 bases between the germline ends.

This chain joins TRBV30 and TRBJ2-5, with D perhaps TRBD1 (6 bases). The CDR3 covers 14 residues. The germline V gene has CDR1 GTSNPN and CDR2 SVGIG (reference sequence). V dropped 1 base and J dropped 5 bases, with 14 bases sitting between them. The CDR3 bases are TGTGCCTGGAGTGGGACAGCGCCCGGTGAGACCCAGTACTTC. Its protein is CAWSGTAPGETQYF.

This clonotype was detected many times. CDR3 loop: CASSPRQGGTDTQYF. CDR3 bases: TGTGCCAGCAGCCCACGACAGGGCGGAACAGATACGCAGTATTTT. This chain links TRBV7-2 with TRBJ2-3; 7 nucleotides align to TRBD1. This CDR3 has 15 residues. CDR1 is SGHTA and CDR2 is FQGNSA in the germline V gene. The trim removed 5 bases at V and 3 bases at J, leaving 8 bases unmatched. Complete variable domain (other parts from reference TRBV7-2 and TRBJ2-3): GAGVSQSPSNKVTEKGKDVELRCDPISGHTALYWYRQSLGQGLEFLIYFQGNSAPDKSGLPSDRFSAERTGGSVSTLTIQRTQQEDSAVYLCASSPRQGGTDTQYFGPGTRLTVL.

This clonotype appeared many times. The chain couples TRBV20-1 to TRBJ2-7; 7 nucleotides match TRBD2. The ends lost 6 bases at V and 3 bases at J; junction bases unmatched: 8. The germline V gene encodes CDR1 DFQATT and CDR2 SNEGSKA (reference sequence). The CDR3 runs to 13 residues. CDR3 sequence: CSARRGDLYEQYF. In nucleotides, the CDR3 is TGCAGTGCCCGACGGGGGGACCTCTACGAGCAGTACTTC.

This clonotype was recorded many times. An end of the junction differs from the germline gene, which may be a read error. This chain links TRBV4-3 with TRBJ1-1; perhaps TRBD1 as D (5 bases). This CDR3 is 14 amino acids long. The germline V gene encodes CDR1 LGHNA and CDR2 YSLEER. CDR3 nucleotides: TGCGCCAGCAGTCAGTATACAGGATACACCGAAGCTTTCTTT. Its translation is CASSQYTGYTEAFF.

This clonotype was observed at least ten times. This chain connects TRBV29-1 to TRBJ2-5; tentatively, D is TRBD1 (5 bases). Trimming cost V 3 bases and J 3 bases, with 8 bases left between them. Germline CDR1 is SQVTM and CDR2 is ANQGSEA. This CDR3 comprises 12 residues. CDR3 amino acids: CSVEGLKETQYF. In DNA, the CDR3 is TGCAGCGTTGAGGGGCTCAAAGAGACCCAGTACTTC.

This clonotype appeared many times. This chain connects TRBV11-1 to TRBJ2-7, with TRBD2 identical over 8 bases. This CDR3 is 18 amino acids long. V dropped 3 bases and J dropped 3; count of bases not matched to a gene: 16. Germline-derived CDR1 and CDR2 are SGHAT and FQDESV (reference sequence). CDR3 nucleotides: TGTGCCAGCAGCTTTCCCACGTCGGGAGGGCCGTATTTCTACGAGCAGTACTTC. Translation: CASSFPTSGGPYFYEQYF.

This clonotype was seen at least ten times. This chain's CDR3 is CASSQGSTSTDTQYF. CDR3 DNA: TGTGCCAGCTCACAGGGGTCCACTAGCACAGATACGCAGTATTTT. The chain joins TRBV6-1 to TRBJ2-3; TRBD1 matches 7 bases. In germline, CDR1 is MNHNS, CDR2 SASEGT. The CDR3 is made up of 15 amino acids. V lost 8 bases and J lost 0; bases outside the gene matches: 8.